Shown below are 5 T cell receptor beta chains from a single sample sequenced in a study of siplizumab effects on memory and regulatory T cells. Only in-frame clones appear in the TCRdb table, and some are missing; sequencing was by immunoSEQ multiplex PCR. The sample has 87,000 or so clones, more than 80% seen once. Sequenced sample: CD4+ T cells sorted from blood. Receptors originate from a human donor in good health.

This clone was counted between two and nine times. This chain connects TRBV6-4 to TRBJ1-5; a weak D match, TRBD1 (5 bases). The germline V and J ends were trimmed by 2 bases and 0 bases, with 11 bases remaining between them. Germline V CDR1 and CDR2: MRHNA, SNTAGT. The CDR3 runs 16 residues. Here the CDR3 reads CASSDPGRFSNQPQHF. As DNA, the CDR3 is TGTGCCAGCAGTGACCCGGGACGGTTTAGCAATCAGCCCCAGCATTTT.

V gene TRBV28 combines with J gene TRBJ1-5; D unresolved. The CDR3 runs 14 residues. Deletions cut 2 bases from V and 3 bases from J, with 8 bases between. The germline CDR1 and CDR2 sequences are MDHEN and SYDVKM. In nucleotides, the CDR3 is TGTGCCAGCAGTTTAGAAGGCCACAATCAGCCCCAGCATTTT. It specifies CASSLEGHNQPQHF.

CDR3 sequence (DNA): TGTGCCAGTAGTCTTCGTTACAGGGAAACTGGAAACACCATATATTTT. This translates into CASSLRYRETGNTIYF. The chain links TRBV19 to TRBJ1-3, with a possible D match to TRBD1 (6 bases). The CDR3 spans 16 residues. The V and J ends lost 5 bases and 2 bases respectively, with 16 bases between them. Germline values: CDR1 LNHDA, CDR2 SQIVND (reference sequence).

This clone showed up just once. V and J are TRBV30 and TRBJ2-1, with a tentative D call TRBD2 (5 bases). CDR3 size: 14 residues. Deletions cut 1 base from V and 6 bases from J, with 13 bases between. The germline V gene encodes CDR1 GTSNPN and CDR2 SVGIG (reference sequence). The CDR3 coding sequence is TGTGCCTGGAGTGAAACGGGAAACGGCAATGAGCAGTTCTTC. Translated, it gives CAWSETGNGNEQFF.

The chain combines TRBV6-6 with TRBJ2-7, with TRBD1 as a possible D gene (6 bases). The CDR3 is 14 residues long. Trimming stripped 5 bases from V and 3 bases from J, with 14 bases between. Germline CDR1 and CDR2: MNHNY and SVGAGI (reference sequence). CDR3 sequence reads: CASSRGQPYYEQYF. CDR3 in DNA: TGTGCCAGCAGTCGAGGACAGCCTTACTACGAGCAGTACTTC.